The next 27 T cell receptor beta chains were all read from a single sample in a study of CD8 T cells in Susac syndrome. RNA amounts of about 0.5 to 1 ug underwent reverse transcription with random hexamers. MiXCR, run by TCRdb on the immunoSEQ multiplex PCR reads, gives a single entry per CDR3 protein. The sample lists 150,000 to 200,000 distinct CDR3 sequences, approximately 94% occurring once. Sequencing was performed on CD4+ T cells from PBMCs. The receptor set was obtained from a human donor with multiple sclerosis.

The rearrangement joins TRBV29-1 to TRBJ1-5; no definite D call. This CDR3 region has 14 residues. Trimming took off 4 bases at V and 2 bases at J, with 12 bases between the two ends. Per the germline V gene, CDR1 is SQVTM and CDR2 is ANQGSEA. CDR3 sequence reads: CSVVFQEGNQPQHF. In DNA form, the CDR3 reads TGCAGCGTTGTGTTCCAGGAGGGCAATCAGCCCCAGCATTTT.

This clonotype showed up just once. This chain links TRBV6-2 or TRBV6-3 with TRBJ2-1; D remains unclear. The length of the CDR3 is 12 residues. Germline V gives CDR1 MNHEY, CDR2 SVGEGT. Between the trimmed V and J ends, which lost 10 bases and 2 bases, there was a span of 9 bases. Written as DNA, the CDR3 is TGTGCCACCCGAGGACCCTACAATGAGCAGTTCTTC. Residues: CATRGPYNEQFF.

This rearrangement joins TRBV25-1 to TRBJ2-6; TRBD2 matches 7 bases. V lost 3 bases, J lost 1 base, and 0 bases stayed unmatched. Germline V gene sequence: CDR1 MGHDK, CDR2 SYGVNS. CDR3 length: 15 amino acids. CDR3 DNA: TGTGCCAGCAGTGAGGGGGGGTCTGGGGCCAACGTCCTGACTTTC. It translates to CASSEGGSGANVLTF. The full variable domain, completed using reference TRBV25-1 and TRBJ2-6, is EADIYQTPRYLVIGTGKKITLECSQTMGHDKMYWYQQDPGMELHLIHYSYGVNSTEKGDLSSESTVSRIRTEHFPLTLESARPSHTSQYLCASSEGGSGANVLTFGAGSRLTVL.

Here the CDR3 DNA reads TGCAGCGTCGAGACAGTAGCCACAGATACGCAGTATTTT. It translates to CSVETVATDTQYF. The V and J genes are TRBV29-1 and TRBJ2-3, with D possibly being TRBD1 (5 bases). The germline V gene encodes CDR1 SQVTM and CDR2 ANQGSEA. The V gene lost 6 bases and the J gene lost 2 bases, with 12 bases spanning the gap. The CDR3 totals 13 residues.

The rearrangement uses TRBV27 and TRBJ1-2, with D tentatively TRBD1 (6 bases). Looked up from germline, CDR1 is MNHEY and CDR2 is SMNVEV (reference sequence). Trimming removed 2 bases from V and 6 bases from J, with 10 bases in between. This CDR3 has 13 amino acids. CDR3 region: CASSLTGRHGYTF. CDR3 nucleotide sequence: TGTGCCAGCAGTTTAACAGGGAGACATGGCTACACCTTC.

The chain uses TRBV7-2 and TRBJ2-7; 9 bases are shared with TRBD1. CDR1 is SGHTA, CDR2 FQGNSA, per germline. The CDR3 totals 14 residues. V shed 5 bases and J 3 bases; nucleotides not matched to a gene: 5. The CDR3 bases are TGTGCCAGCAGCCGGCCGGGACAGGGCTACGAGCAGTACTTC. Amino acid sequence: CASSRPGQGYEQYF.

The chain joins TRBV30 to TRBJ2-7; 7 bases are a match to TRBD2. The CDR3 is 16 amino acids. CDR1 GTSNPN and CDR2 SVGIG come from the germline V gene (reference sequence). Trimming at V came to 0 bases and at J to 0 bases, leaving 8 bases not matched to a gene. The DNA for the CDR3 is TGTGCCTGGAGTGTTCTCCAAGCGGGACCCTCCTACGAGCAGTACTTC. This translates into CAWSVLQAGPSYEQYF.

CDR3 in amino acids: CASSSNAASYGYTF. The CDR3 coding sequence is TGTGCCAGCAGTTCTAACGCGGCAAGCTATGGCTACACCTTC. The genes are TRBV12-3 or TRBV12-4 and TRBJ1-2; D ambiguous. This CDR3 has 14 amino acids. The V end lost 4 bases, the J end lost 4 bases, and 13 bases lay between the germline ends.

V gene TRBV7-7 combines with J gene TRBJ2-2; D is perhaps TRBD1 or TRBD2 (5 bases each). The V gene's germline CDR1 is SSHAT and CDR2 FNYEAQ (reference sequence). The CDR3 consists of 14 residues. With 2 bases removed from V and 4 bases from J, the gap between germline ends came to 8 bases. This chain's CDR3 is CASSLRGVTGELFF. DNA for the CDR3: TGTGCCAGCAGCTTAAGGGGAGTCACCGGGGAGCTGTTTTTT.

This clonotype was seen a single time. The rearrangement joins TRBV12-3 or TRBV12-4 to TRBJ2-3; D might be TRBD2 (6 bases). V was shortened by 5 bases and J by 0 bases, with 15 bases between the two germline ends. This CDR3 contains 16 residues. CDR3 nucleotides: TGTGCCAGCAGTCCCTGGGGGGAACTCAGCACAGATACGCAGTATTTT. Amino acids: CASSPWGELSTDTQYF.

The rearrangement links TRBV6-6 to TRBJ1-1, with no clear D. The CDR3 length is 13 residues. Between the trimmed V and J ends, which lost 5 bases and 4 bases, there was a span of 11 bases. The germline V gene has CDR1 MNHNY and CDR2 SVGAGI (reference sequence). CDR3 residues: CASSTRWGTEAFF. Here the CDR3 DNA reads TGTGCCAGCAGTACCCGGTGGGGCACTGAAGCTTTCTTT.

CDR3 residues: CAISPGTVVYGYTF. For the CDR3, the DNA is TGTGCCATCAGTCCCGGGACAGTTGTCTATGGCTACACCTTC. V gene TRBV10-3 combines with J gene TRBJ1-2; 7 nucleotides align to TRBD1. This CDR3 spans 14 amino acids. Trimming cost V 5 bases and J 4 bases; bases outside gene matches: 7. Germline V gene data show CDR1 as ENHRY and CDR2 as SYGVKD.

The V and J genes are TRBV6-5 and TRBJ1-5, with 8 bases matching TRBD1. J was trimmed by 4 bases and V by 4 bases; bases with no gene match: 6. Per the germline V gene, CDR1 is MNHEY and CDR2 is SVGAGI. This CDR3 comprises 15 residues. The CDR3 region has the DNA TGTGCCAGCAGTTTCCTAGGACAGGGTAATCAGCCCCAGCATTTT. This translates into CASSFLGQGNQPQHF.

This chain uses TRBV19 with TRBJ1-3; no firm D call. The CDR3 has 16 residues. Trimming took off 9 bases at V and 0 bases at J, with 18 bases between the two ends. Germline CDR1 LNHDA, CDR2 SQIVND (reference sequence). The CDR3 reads CASIAPEVLSGNTIYF. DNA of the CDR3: TGTGCCAGCATCGCCCCGGAGGTACTCTCTGGAAACACCATATATTTT.

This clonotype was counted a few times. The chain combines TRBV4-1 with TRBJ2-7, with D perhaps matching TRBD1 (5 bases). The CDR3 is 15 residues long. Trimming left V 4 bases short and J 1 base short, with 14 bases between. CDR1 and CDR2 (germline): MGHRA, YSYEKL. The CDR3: CASSPDPAGSYEQYF. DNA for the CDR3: TGCGCCAGCAGCCCGGATCCGGCAGGGTCCTACGAGCAGTACTTC.

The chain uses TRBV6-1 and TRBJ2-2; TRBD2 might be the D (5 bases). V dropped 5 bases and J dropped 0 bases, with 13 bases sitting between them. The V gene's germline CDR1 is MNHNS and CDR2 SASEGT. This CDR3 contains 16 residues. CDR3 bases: TGTGCCAGCAGTCTCATAACTAGGGCGAACACCGGGGAGCTGTTTTTT. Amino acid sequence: CASSLITRANTGELFF.

The CDR3 protein is CATSRGWGGNYGYTF. CDR3 DNA sequence: TGTGCCACCAGCAGAGGGTGGGGAGGGAACTATGGCTACACCTTC. The chain is built from TRBV15 and TRBJ1-2; D not certain. The CDR3 has 15 residues. Looked up from germline, CDR1 is LNHNV and CDR2 is YYDKDF (reference sequence). V gave up 1 base and J gave up 2 bases, with 11 bases separating them.

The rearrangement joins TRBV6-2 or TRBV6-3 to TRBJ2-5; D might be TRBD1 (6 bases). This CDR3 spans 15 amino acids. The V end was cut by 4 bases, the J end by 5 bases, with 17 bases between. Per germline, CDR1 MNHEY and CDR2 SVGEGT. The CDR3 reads CASSSPDRWEETQYF. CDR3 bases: TGTGCCAGCAGTTCCCCGGACAGATGGGAGGAGACCCAGTACTTC.

As DNA, the CDR3 is TGTGCCAGCGTAGTGGGCTCCGGGGCCAACGTCCTGACTTTC. Translated, it gives CASVVGSGANVLTF. The chain combines TRBV6-6 with TRBJ2-6, with D uncertain. This CDR3 comprises 14 residues. Germline V lookup: CDR1 MNHNY, CDR2 SVGAGI (reference sequence). The V and J ends lost 8 bases and 4 bases respectively, with 12 bases between them.

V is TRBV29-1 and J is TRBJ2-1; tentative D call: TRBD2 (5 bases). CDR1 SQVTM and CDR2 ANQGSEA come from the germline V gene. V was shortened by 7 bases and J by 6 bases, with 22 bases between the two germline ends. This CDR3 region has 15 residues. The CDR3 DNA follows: TGCAGCGCCACACGGTTGGGAGAGGTACCCAATGAGCAGTTCTTC. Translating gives CSATRLGEVPNEQFF.

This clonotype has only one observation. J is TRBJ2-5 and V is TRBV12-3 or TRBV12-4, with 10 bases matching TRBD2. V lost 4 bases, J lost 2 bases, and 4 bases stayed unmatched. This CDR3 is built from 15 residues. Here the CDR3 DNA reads TGTGCCAGCAGTTCCCTACTAGCGGGACAAGAGACCCAGTACTTC. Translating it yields CASSSLLAGQETQYF.

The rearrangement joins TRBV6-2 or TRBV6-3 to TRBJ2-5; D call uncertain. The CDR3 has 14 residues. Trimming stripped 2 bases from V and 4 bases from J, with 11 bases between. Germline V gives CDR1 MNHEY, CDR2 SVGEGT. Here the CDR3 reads CASSYSWSRETQYF. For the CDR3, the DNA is TGTGCCAGCAGTTACAGCTGGAGTCGAGAGACCCAGTACTTC.

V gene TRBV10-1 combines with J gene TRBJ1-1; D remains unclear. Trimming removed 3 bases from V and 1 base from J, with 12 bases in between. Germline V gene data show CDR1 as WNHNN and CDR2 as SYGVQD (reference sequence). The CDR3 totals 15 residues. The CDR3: CASSDFGAANTEAFF. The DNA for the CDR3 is TGCGCCAGCAGTGACTTTGGAGCGGCGAACACTGAAGCTTTCTTT.

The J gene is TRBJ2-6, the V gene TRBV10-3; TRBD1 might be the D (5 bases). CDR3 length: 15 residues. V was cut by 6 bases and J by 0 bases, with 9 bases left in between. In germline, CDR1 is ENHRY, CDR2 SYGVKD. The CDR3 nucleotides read TGTGCCATCAGGGCACAGGACTCTGGGGCCAACGTCCTGACTTTC. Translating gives CAIRAQDSGANVLTF.

The CDR3 nucleotides are TGCGCCAGCAGCTTGGCCGGGGCGAGGGAGTTGGCTGGGGCCAACGTCCTGACTTTC. This gives the protein CASSLAGARELAGANVLTF. The V and J genes are TRBV5-1 and TRBJ2-6, with D possibly called TRBD1 or TRBD2 (5 bases each). The CDR3 covers 19 residues. Germline V gene lookup returns CDR1 SGHRS and CDR2 YFSETQ. V lost 0 bases and J 2 bases, leaving 18 bases between the germline ends.

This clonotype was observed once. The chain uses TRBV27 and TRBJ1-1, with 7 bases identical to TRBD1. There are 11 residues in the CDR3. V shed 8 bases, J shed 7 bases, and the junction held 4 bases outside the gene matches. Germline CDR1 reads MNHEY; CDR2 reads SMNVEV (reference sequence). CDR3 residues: CASQGQFEAFF. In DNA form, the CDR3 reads TGTGCCAGCCAGGGACAGTTTGAAGCTTTCTTT.

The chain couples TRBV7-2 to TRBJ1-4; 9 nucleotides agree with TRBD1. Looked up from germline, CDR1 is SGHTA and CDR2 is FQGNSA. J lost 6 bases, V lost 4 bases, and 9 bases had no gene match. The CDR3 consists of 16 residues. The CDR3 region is CASSSGTGSLYEKLFF. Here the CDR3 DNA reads TGTGCCAGCAGCTCCGGGACAGGGAGTTTATATGAAAAACTGTTTTTT.